These 22 T cell receptor beta chains share one sample of origin, sequenced in a study of PD-1 blockade in classical Hodgkin lymphoma. Each and every patient relapsed after autologous stem cell transplantation, and patients got differing brentuximab vedotin exposure. Using immunoSEQ multiplex PCR, the repertoire was profiled, and TCRdb retains in-frame clones only, with some absent. The sample includes some 25,000 clones, 82% of them seen just once. The material was peripheral blood mononuclear cells (PBMCs), obtained before the second cycle of nivolumab. The source is a human donor with classical Hodgkin lymphoma.

This sequence joins TRBV14 and TRBJ1-1; no clear D gene. Germline assignment: CDR1 SGHDN and CDR2 FVKESK. The CDR3 has 14 amino acids. V shed 4 bases and J shed 3 bases, with 12 bases lying between them. The chain's CDR3 is CASSRAAVYTEAFF. CDR3 DNA sequence: TGTGCCAGCAGCCGCGCGGCGGTATACACTGAAGCTTTCTTT.

The V gene is TRBV7-9, the J gene TRBJ2-5; 10 positions match TRBD1. This CDR3 region has 14 residues. Germline CDR1 SEHNR, CDR2 FQNEAQ (reference sequence). Trimming removed 5 bases from V and 7 bases from J; junction bases left unmatched: 7. The CDR3 bases are TGTGCCAGCAGCGCCCCGGGACAGGGGTTGACCCAGTACTTC. Amino acids: CASSAPGQGLTQYF. Full variable domain (missing parts from reference TRBV7-9 and TRBJ2-5): DTGVSQNPRHKITKRGQNVTFRCDPISEHNRLYWYRQTLGQGPEFLTYFQNEAQLEKSRLLSDRFSAERPKGSFSTLEIQRTEQGDSAMYLCASSAPGQGLTQYFGPGTRLLVL.

The rearrangement uses TRBV19 and TRBJ2-5, with D possibly being TRBD1 (5 bases). V lost 3 bases to trimming and J lost 5 bases, with 10 bases between them. CDR3 length: 13 residues. The germline CDR1 and CDR2 sequences are LNHDA and SQIVND (reference sequence). The CDR3 region has the DNA TGTGCCAGTAGTATCAGGGTACGCGAGACCCAGTACTTC. It is translated as CASSIRVRETQYF.

V and J are TRBV7-2 and TRBJ1-4, with 7 bases fitting TRBD1. Germline lookup yields CDR1 SGHTA and CDR2 FQGNSA. This CDR3 spans 15 amino acids. Germline trimming cut 4 bases from V and 0 bases from J; bases unmatched to any gene: 2. The CDR3 coding sequence is TGTGCCAGCAGCTCCCAGGGGGCAACTAATGAAAAACTGTTTTTT. Its translation: CASSSQGATNEKLFF.

This clone was seen a handful of times. The chain has TRBV5-6 and TRBJ2-7, with 10 bases fitting TRBD2. The germline CDR1 and CDR2 sequences are SGHDT and YYEEEE. The CDR3 is 16 amino acids. V was clipped by 1 base and J by 1 base; unmatched bases: 5. The CDR3 coding sequence is TGTGCCAGCAGCTTGCGTATAGCGGGGGGTTCCTACGAGCAGTACTTC. Encoded protein: CASSLRIAGGSYEQYF. The full variable domain, in which reference TRBV5-6 and TRBJ2-7 provide the parts outside the CDR3, is DAGVTQSPTHLIKTRGQQVTLRCSPKSGHDTVSWYQQALGQGPQFIFQYYEEEERQRGNFPDRFSGHQFPNYSSELNVNALLLGDSALYLCASSLRIAGGSYEQYFGPGTRLTVT.

The chain employs TRBV7-9 and TRBJ2-5; D is unclear. Germline V gene lookup returns CDR1 SEHNR and CDR2 FQNEAQ (reference sequence). CDR3 size: 12 residues. V was pared by 5 bases and J by 4 bases, with 8 bases between. DNA for the CDR3: TGTGCCAGCAGCCAAGCCGGAGAGACCCAGTACTTC. Amino acid sequence: CASSQAGETQYF.

The chain recombines TRBV9 with TRBJ2-5, with 7 bases aligning to TRBD1. The CDR3 extends over 14 amino acids. The V segment lost 0 bases and the J segment 3 bases; nucleotides outside the gene matches: 2. Germline V gives CDR1 SGDLS, CDR2 YYNGEE. The CDR3 loop reads CASSVGDSEETQYF. DNA for the CDR3: TGTGCCAGCAGCGTAGGGGACAGTGAAGAGACCCAGTACTTC.

The rearrangement uses TRBV28 and TRBJ2-7; no firm D call. The CDR3 totals 11 residues. Trimming cost V 1 base and J 5 bases, with 3 bases left between them. Germline V CDR1 and CDR2: MDHEN, SYDVKM. The CDR3 sequence is CASSLSDEQYF. CDR3 nucleotide sequence: TGTGCCAGCAGTTTATCGGACGAGCAGTACTTC.

The V gene is TRBV28, the J gene TRBJ2-7; D is perhaps TRBD1 or TRBD2 (5 bases each). The V and J ends lost 5 bases and 3 bases respectively, with 17 bases between them. From germline, CDR1 is MDHEN and CDR2 SYDVKM. The CDR3 covers 15 residues. The CDR3, as DNA: TGTGCCAGCAGTGGATCGGGGCCGCCCAGCTACGAGCAGTACTTC. Translation: CASSGSGPPSYEQYF.

The chain joins TRBV28 to TRBJ2-7, with D possibly matching TRBD1 (6 bases). This CDR3 is built from 15 residues. Germline CDR1 and CDR2: MDHEN and SYDVKM. V dropped 2 bases and J dropped 3 bases, with 14 bases sitting between them. For the CDR3, the DNA is TGTGCCAGCAGTTTAGCCAGGGGAATACACTACGAGCAGTACTTC. Translating it yields CASSLARGIHYEQYF. Drawing the rest from reference TRBV28 and TRBJ2-7, the complete variable domain is DVKVTQSSRYLVKRTGEKVFLECVQDMDHENMFWYRQDPGLGLRLIYFSYDVKMKEKGDIPEGYSVSREKKERFSLILESASTNQTSMYLCASSLARGIHYEQYFGPGTRLTVT.

This chain uses TRBV28 with TRBJ2-7; D is undetermined. V lost 5 bases and J 3 bases, leaving 20 bases between the germline ends. This CDR3 contains 16 residues. Germline CDR1 reads MDHEN; CDR2 reads SYDVKM. The CDR3 region is CASSHVLAYISYEQYF. CDR3 bases: TGTGCCAGCAGTCACGTCTTAGCCTACATAAGCTACGAGCAGTACTTC.

This sequence joins TRBV28 and TRBJ2-5, with TRBD1 matching 9 bases. CDR3 length: 16 amino acids. Unmatched junction bases numbered 16, after V lost 10 bases and J lost 4 bases. CDR1 and CDR2 from the germline V gene are MDHEN and SYDVKM. Here the CDR3 reads CATKPVGTGRLETQYF. CDR3 DNA: TGTGCCACCAAACCCGTTGGGACAGGGCGGTTAGAGACCCAGTACTTC. Together with reference TRBV28 and TRBJ2-5, the CDR3 gives the full variable domain: DVKVTQSSRYLVKRTGEKVFLECVQDMDHENMFWYRQDPGLGLRLIYFSYDVKMKEKGDIPEGYSVSREKKERFSLILESASTNQTSMYLCATKPVGTGRLETQYFGPGTRLLVL.

The rearrangement links TRBV11-2 to TRBJ1-6; D call uncertain. CDR1 is SGHAT, CDR2 FQNNGV, per germline. The CDR3 has 15 residues. V was pared by 5 bases and J by 10 bases, with 18 bases between. For the CDR3, the DNA is TGTGCCAGCAGCATGATTTCGGGATTAGGATCACCCCTCCACTTT. Translated, it gives CASSMISGLGSPLHF.

V usage is TRBV6-1 and J usage is TRBJ1-1, with TRBD1 matching over 12 bases. This CDR3 is 15 amino acids long. V was pared by 4 bases and J by 6 bases, with 6 bases of the junction left unmatched. The germline V gene encodes CDR1 MNHNS and CDR2 SASEGT. The CDR3 here is CASSGTGTGGSEAFF. DNA of the CDR3: TGTGCCAGCAGTGGTACCGGGACAGGGGGCTCTGAAGCTTTCTTT.

This rearrangement joins TRBV27 to TRBJ2-7, with D perhaps given as TRBD1 or TRBD2 (5 bases each). The CDR3 covers 11 residues. Germline CDR1 is MNHEY and CDR2 is SMNVEV (reference sequence). Trimming pared 3 bases from V and 6 bases from J, leaving 6 bases between. The CDR3 nucleotides read TGTGCCAGCAGTTTTGGGGGCGAGCAGTACTTC. Translation gives CASSFGGEQYF.

The chain links TRBV7-2 to TRBJ1-4, with TRBD1 as a possible D gene (5 bases). Germline V gene lookup returns CDR1 SGHTA and CDR2 FQGNSA. The CDR3 extends over 15 amino acids. The V and J ends lost 5 bases and 8 bases respectively, with 18 bases between them. CDR3 loop: CASSLRSGTGEKLFF. CDR3 in DNA: TGTGCCAGCAGCCTACGCTCCGGGACTGGAGAAAAACTGTTTTTT. Full variable domain (outside the CDR3, taken from reference TRBV7-2 and TRBJ1-4): GAGVSQSPSNKVTEKGKDVELRCDPISGHTALYWYRQSLGQGLEFLIYFQGNSAPDKSGLPSDRFSAERTGGSVSTLTIQRTQQEDSAVYLCASSLRSGTGEKLFFGSGTQLSVL.

The chain recombines TRBV7-8 with TRBJ2-5, with 8 positions matching TRBD2. The J call may be in error: the DNA end matches TRBJ2-7 better. The CDR3 is 13 amino acids. Germline assignment: CDR1 SGHVS and CDR2 FQNEAQ. CDR3 amino acids: CASSHGRDYEQYF. Here the CDR3 DNA reads TGTGCCAGCAGCCACGGGAGGGACTACGAGCAGTACTTC.

V usage is TRBV4-2 and J usage is TRBJ2-4; TRBD2 might be the D (5 bases). Germline-derived CDR1 and CDR2 are LGHNA and YNFKEQ. The CDR3 is 14 amino acids. The V end lost 0 bases, the J end lost 8 bases, and 11 bases lay between the germline ends. As DNA, the CDR3 is TGTGCCAGCAGCCAAGACGTCCTCGGGGACATTCAGTACTTC. Its protein is CASSQDVLGDIQYF.

This clone came up a few times. The chain is built from TRBV6-5 and TRBJ1-5; the D is unclear. Trimming took 7 bases from V and 1 from J, leaving 11 bases between them. This CDR3 contains 14 residues. The germline V gene has CDR1 MNHEY and CDR2 SVGAGI. CDR3 protein: CASTLTESNQPQHF. In nucleotides, the CDR3 is TGTGCCAGCACCCTAACAGAGAGCAATCAGCCCCAGCATTTT.

CDR3 region: CASSEELNLRKVLTF. As DNA, the CDR3 is TGTGCCAGCAGTGAAGAGTTGAATTTACGTAAAGTCCTGACTTTC. This chain joins TRBV6-1 and TRBJ2-6, with D unresolved. The CDR3 covers 15 residues. From germline, CDR1 is MNHNS and CDR2 SASEGT. V gave up 1 base and J gave up 13 bases, with 17 bases separating them.

This rearrangement joins TRBV4-1 to TRBJ1-6, with TRBD1 as a possible D gene (5 bases). The germline gives CDR1 MGHRA, CDR2 YSYEKL. This CDR3 is 17 amino acids long. Trimming took 3 bases from V and 5 from J, leaving 17 bases between them. The CDR3 here is CASSHAPGQRDNSPLHF. DNA of the CDR3: TGCGCCAGCAGCCATGCTCCAGGGCAGCGGGATAATTCACCCCTCCACTTT.

The chain carries TRBV23-1 and TRBJ1-6; possibly TRBD1 for D (6 bases). TRBV23-1 is an open reading frame whose function is uncertain. The CDR3 is 15 amino acids. With 6 bases removed from V and 11 bases from J, the gap between germline ends came to 20 bases. The CDR3 spells CASSQDQGGSAPLHF. CDR3 DNA: TGCGCCAGCAGCCAAGATCAAGGGGGAAGCGCACCCCTCCACTTT.